This T cell receptor (beta chain) was profiled in a study of cytomegalovirus exposure and HLA in healthy donors. Among the roughly 120 subjects of the validation cohort, separate from the approximately 660-subject first cohort, were the donors. Produced via immunoSEQ multiplex PCR; TCRdb's table is partial and in-frame only. Here the sample spans about 150,000 clones, around 89% being singletons. Specimen: PBMCs. The sequence was obtained from a man younger than 35 in good health and CMV-seronegative.

CDR3 DNA sequence: TGTGCCAGCAGCGCCTCAGTGTTCTCTGAAGCTTTCTTT. It yields the protein CASSASVFSEAFF. The V call is TRBV7-6, the J call TRBJ1-1, with D uncertain. The ends were cut back, 5 bases at V and 6 bases at J, with 13 bases in the middle. CDR1 and CDR2 from the germline V gene are SGHVS and FNYEAQ. This CDR3 comprises 13 residues.